This T cell receptor (beta chain) originates from a study of cytomegalovirus exposure and HLA in healthy donors. With V trimmed by 4 bases and J by 6 bases, 14 bases remained unmatched. This CDR3 is 18 amino acids long. The germline CDR1 and CDR2 sequences are LNHDA and SQIVND (reference sequence). The PCR used 60 Vbeta and 13 Jbeta primers. The table came from immunoSEQ multiplex PCR; TCRdb's copy has only in-frame clones and leaves some out. The sample includes about 160,000 clones, 80% to 90% of them seen just once. The clonotype comes from a male donor in good health and CMV-seronegative. Sequencing was done on a sample of PBMCs. V and J are TRBV19 and TRBJ2-2; TRBD2 matches at 10 bases. CDR3 bases: TGTGCCAGTAGTAACTCCTTCCCTAGCGGGAGAGGCCCCGGGGAGCTGTTTTTT. Its protein is CASSNSFPSGRGPGELFF.